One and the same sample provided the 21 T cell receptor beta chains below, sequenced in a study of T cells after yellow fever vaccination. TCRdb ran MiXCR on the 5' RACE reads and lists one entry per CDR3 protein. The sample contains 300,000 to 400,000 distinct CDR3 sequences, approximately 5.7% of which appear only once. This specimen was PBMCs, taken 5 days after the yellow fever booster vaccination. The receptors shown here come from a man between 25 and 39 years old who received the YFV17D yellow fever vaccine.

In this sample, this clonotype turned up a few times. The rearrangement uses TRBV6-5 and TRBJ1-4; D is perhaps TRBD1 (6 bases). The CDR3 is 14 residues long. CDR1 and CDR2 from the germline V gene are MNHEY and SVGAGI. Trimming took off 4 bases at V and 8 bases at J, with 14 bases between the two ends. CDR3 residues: CASSSRGAFEKLFF. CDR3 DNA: TGTGCCAGCAGTTCGCGGGGGGCATTCGAAAAACTGTTTTTT.

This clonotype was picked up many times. CDR3 region: CASSPREVYGYTF. The CDR3, as DNA: TGTGCCAGCAGTCCGAGGGAGGTGTATGGCTACACCTTC. The V and J genes are TRBV12-3 or TRBV12-4 and TRBJ1-2; D remains ambiguous. Trimming took 5 bases from V and 5 from J, leaving 12 bases between them. This CDR3 is 13 amino acids long.

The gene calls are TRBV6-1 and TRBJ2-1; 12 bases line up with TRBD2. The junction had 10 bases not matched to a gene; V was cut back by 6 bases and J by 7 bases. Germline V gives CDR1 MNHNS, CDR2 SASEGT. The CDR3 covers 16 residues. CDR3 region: CASRALAGGPRNEQFF. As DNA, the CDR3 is TGTGCCAGCAGGGCCCTAGCGGGAGGGCCCCGGAATGAGCAGTTCTTC.

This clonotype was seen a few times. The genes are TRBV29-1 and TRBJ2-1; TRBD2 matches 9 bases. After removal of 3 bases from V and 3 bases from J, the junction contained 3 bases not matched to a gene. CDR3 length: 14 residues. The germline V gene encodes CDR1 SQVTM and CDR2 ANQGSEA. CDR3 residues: CSVDDSGSYNEQFF. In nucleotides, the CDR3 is TGCAGCGTTGACGATAGCGGGAGCTACAATGAGCAGTTCTTC.

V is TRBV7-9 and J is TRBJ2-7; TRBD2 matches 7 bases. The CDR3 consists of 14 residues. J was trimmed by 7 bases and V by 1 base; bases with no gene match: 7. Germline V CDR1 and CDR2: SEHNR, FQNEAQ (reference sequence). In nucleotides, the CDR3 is TGTGCCAGCAGCTTAGGCGGGGGTAAAGTGGAGCAGTACTTC. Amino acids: CASSLGGGKVEQYF. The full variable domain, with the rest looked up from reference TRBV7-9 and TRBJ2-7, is DTGVSQNPRHKITKRGQNVTFRCDPISEHNRLYWYRQTLGQGPEFLTYFQNEAQLEKSRLLSDRFSAERPKGSFSTLEIQRTEQGDSAMYLCASSLGGGKVEQYFGPGTRLTVT.

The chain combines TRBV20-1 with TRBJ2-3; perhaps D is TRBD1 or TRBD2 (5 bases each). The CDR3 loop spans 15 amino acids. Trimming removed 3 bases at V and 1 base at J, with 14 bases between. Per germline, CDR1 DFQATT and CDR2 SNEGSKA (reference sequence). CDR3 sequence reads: CSASDPGRGTDTQYF. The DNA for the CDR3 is TGCAGTGCTAGCGACCCGGGACGAGGCACAGATACGCAGTATTTT.

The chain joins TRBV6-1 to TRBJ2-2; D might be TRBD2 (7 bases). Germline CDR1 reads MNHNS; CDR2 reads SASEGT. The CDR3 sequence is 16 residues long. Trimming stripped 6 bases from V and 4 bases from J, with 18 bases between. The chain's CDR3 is CASSSGGSRVTGELFF. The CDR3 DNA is TGTGCCAGCAGCTCGGGGGGCTCCCGGGTCACCGGGGAGCTGTTTTTT.

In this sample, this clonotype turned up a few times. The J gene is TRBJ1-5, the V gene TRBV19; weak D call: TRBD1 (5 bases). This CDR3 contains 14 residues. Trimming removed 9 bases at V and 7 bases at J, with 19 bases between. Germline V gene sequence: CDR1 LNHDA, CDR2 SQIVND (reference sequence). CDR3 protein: CASLSGRVGQPQHF. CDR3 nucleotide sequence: TGTGCCAGCTTGAGTGGCAGGGTCGGACAGCCCCAGCATTTT. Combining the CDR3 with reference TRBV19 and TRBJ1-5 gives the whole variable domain DGGITQSPKYLFRKEGQNVTLSCEQNLNHDAMYWYRQDPGQGLRLIYYSQIVNDFQKGDIAEGYSVSREKKESFPLTVTSAQKNPTAFYLCASLSGRVGQPQHFGDGTRLSIL.

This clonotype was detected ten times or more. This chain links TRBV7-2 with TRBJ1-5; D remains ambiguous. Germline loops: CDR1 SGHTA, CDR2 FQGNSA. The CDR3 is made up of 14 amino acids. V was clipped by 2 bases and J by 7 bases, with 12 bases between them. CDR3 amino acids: CASSLWAQGQPQHF. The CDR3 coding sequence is TGTGCCAGCAGCTTATGGGCACAAGGGCAGCCCCAGCATTTT.

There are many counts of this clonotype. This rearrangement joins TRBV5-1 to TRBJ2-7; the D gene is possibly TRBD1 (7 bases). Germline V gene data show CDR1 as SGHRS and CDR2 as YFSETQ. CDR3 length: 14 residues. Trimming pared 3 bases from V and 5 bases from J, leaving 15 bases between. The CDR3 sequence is CASSSVGRGDEQYF. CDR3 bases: TGCGCCAGCAGCTCCGTCGGCAGGGGGGACGAGCAGTACTTC.

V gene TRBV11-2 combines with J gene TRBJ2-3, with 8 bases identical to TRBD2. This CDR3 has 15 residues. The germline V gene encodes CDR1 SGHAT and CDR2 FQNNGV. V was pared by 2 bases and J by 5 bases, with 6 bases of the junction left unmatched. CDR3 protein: CASSLYGLARDTQYF. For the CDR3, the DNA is TGTGCCAGCAGCTTATACGGACTAGCTAGAGATACGCAGTATTTT.

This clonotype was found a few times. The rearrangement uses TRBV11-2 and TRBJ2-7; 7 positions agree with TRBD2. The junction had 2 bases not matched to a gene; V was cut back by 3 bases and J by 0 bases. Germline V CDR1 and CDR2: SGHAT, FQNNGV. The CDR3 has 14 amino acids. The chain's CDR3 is CASSFIAGSYEQYF. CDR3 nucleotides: TGTGCCAGCAGCTTTATAGCGGGCTCCTACGAGCAGTACTTC.

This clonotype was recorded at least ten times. The DNA of the CDR3 is TGTGCCAGCAGTTTAACCGAGGTCCCCAGCGAGCAGTACTTC. Its translation is CASSLTEVPSEQYF. The chain links TRBV12-3 or TRBV12-4 to TRBJ2-7; no definite D call. The CDR3 loop spans 14 amino acids. V shed 2 bases and J shed 6 bases, with 14 bases lying between them.

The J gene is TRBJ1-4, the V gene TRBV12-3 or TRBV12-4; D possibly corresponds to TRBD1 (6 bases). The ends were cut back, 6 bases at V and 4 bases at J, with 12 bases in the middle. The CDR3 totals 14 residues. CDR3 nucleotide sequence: TGTGCCAGCAGGCCAGGGGATCTTAATGAAAAACTGTTTTTT. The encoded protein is CASRPGDLNEKLFF.

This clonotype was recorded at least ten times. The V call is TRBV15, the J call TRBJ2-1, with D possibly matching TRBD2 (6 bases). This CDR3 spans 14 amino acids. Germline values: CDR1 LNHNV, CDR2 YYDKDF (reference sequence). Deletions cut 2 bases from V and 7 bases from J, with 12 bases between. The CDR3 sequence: CATSRRLVGNEQFF. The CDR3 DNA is TGTGCCACCAGCAGAAGACTAGTAGGAAATGAGCAGTTCTTC.

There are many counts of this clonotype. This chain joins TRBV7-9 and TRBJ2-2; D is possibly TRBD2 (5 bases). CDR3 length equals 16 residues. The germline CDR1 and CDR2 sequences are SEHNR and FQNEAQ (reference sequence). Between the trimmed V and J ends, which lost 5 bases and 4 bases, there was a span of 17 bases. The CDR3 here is CASSPTAWGVTGELFF. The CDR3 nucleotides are TGTGCCAGCAGCCCGACGGCCTGGGGAGTCACCGGGGAGCTGTTTTTT.

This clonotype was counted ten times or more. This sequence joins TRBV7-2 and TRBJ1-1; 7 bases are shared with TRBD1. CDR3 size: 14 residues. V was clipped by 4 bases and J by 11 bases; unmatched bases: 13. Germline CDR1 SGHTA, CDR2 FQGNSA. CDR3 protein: CASSSDRAHYWAFF. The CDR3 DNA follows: TGTGCCAGCAGCTCCGACAGGGCCCATTACTGGGCTTTCTTT.

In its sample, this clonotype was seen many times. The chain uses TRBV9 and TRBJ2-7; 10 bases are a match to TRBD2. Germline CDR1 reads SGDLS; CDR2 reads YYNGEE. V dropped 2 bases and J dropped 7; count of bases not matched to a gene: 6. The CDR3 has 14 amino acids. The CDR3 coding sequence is TGTGCCAGCAGCGTCGCTAGCGGGAGTCGGGAGCAGTACTTC. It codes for CASSVASGSREQYF.

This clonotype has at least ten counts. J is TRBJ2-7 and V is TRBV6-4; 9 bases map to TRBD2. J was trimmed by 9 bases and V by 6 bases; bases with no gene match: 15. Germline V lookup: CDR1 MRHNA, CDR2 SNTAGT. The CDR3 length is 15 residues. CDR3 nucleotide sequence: TGTGCCAGCAGCCGTGTTTGTGTAGCGGGAGTTTCGCAGTACTTC. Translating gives CASSRVCVAGVSQYF.

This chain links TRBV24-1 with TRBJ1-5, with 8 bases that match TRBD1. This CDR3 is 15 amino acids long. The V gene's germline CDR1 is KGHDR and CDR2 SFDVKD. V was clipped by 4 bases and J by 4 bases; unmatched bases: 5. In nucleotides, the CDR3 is TGTGCCACCAGTGACTATGGACAGGGAAATCAGCCCCAGCATTTT. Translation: CATSDYGQGNQPQHF.

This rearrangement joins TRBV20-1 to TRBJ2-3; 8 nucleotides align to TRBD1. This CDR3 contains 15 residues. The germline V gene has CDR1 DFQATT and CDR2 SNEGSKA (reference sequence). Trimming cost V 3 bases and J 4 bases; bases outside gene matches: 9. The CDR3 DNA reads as TGCAGTGCTAGGGGAGCAGGGGGCTTTTCAGATACGCAGTATTTT. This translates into CSARGAGGFSDTQYF.